The TCR beta chain described here comes from a study of blood T cell repertoires in COVID-19. The CDR3 spans 14 residues. V was pared by 2 bases and J by 4 bases, with 11 bases between. The V gene's germline CDR1 is SGHAT and CDR2 FQNNGV. Using immunoSEQ multiplex PCR, the repertoire was profiled, and TCRdb retains in-frame clones only, with some absent. Of about 110,000 clones in the sample, about 85% were seen once. This TCR was sampled from a woman aged 60 to 75 with COVID-19, enrolled during active disease. This chain joins TRBV11-2 and TRBJ1-1; D is uncertain. Sequenced input: peripheral blood. The CDR3 loop reads CASSLWATFTEAFF. In DNA, the CDR3 is TGTGCCAGCAGCTTATGGGCAACCTTCACTGAAGCTTTCTTT.